The 20 T cell receptor beta chains given below trace back to one sample, sequenced in a study of shared clonotypes between healthy human individuals. The assay was immunoSEQ multiplex PCR, and TCRdb's table has in-frame clones only and misses some. This table has about 870,000 clones, 85% to 95% appearing once. Cells designated naive CD8 were CD45RO-negative and were positively selected for CCR7, with terminally differentiated effector memory CD45RA+ cells excluded. Sequences were obtained from naive CD8+ T cells sorted from blood. The receptors were sampled from a man aged 30 to 45 in good health.

CDR3 sequence (DNA): TGTGCCAGTATCCGACAGGGCCTCACCTACGAGCAGTACTTC. It yields the protein CASIRQGLTYEQYF. This chain links TRBV7-2 with TRBJ2-7; 7 bases line up with TRBD1. The J segment lost 2 bases and the V segment lost 9 bases, leaving 10 bases of the junction unmatched. The CDR3 has 14 residues. Germline CDR1 reads SGHTA; CDR2 reads FQGNSA.

This clone was seen once. This chain connects TRBV10-2 to TRBJ1-1, with D possibly matching TRBD1 (5 bases). The CDR3 covers 15 residues. V lost 4 bases to trimming and J lost 1 base, with 13 bases between them. Germline V gives CDR1 WSHSY, CDR2 SAAADI. The CDR3 bases are TGCGCCAGCAGTGTCCCGGGACGGTCGAACACTGAAGCTTTCTTT. Translated, it gives CASSVPGRSNTEAFF.

CDR3 amino acids: CATSRDPGLELLNEQFF. In nucleotides, the CDR3 is TGTGCCACCAGCAGAGATCCGGGACTAGAGTTGCTCAATGAGCAGTTCTTC. The chain combines TRBV15 with TRBJ2-1; TRBD2 agrees at 8 bases. Germline trimming cut 0 bases from V and 6 bases from J; bases unmatched to any gene: 10. The CDR3 totals 17 residues. Germline CDR1 LNHNV, CDR2 YYDKDF (reference sequence).

Of note for this clone: The sample carries other DNA sequences with the same CDR3. This sequence joins TRBV27 and TRBJ2-7, with D possibly being TRBD1 or TRBD2 (5 bases each). Trimming removed 5 bases from V and 3 bases from J, with 11 bases in between. The CDR3 extends over 13 amino acids. Germline loops: CDR1 MNHEY, CDR2 SMNVEV (reference sequence). CDR3 DNA sequence: TGTGCCAGCAGTCTGGGGACGGACTACGAGCAGTACTTC. This codes for CASSLGTDYEQYF.

The rearrangement uses TRBV7-9 and TRBJ1-1; a possible D gene is TRBD1 (5 bases). Germline V gene sequence: CDR1 SEHNR, CDR2 FQNEAQ (reference sequence). The CDR3 totals 15 residues. V was clipped by 5 bases and J by 0 bases, with 13 bases between them. The CDR3 loop is CASSLGVSMNTEAFF. DNA for the CDR3: TGTGCCAGCAGCCTAGGGGTGAGCATGAACACTGAAGCTTTCTTT.

The chain combines TRBV19 with TRBJ2-7, with D perhaps TRBD1 or TRBD2 (5 bases each). Germline lookup yields CDR1 LNHDA and CDR2 SQIVND (reference sequence). The CDR3 has 13 residues. V shed 5 bases and J shed 6 bases, with 14 bases lying between them. CDR3 sequence (DNA): TGTGCCAGTAGTCCCAGGGCGGCGGGCGAGCAGTACTTC. It specifies CASSPRAAGEQYF.

This rearrangement joins TRBV9 to TRBJ2-3; D is unresolved. The CDR3 has 11 amino acids. V gave up 3 bases and J gave up 5 bases, with 4 bases separating them. Germline V gene data show CDR1 as SGDLS and CDR2 as YYNGEE. The DNA of the CDR3 is TGTGCCAGCAGCGAAGAAGATACGCAGTATTTT. Its translation: CASSEEDTQYF. The whole variable domain, filled in from reference TRBV9 and TRBJ2-3, reads DSGVTQTPKHLITATGQRVTLRCSPRSGDLSVYWYQQSLDQGLQFLIQYYNGEERAKGNILERFSAQQFPDLHSELNLSSLELGDSALYFCASSEEDTQYFGPGTRLTVL.

The chain couples TRBV5-6 to TRBJ1-5; D gene ambiguous. CDR1 and CDR2 from the germline V gene are SGHDT and YYEEEE. This CDR3 spans 16 amino acids. V lost 0 bases to trimming and J lost 0 bases, with 10 bases between them. The CDR3 nucleotides read TGTGCCAGCAGCTTGGGGGCAGGCAATAGCAATCAGCCCCAGCATTTT. As protein: CASSLGAGNSNQPQHF.

The chain couples TRBV5-6 to TRBJ1-5; D possibly corresponds to TRBD1 (6 bases). CDR1 is SGHDT, CDR2 YYEEEE, per germline. V lost 4 bases and J 4 bases, leaving 12 bases between the germline ends. The length of the CDR3 is 14 residues. The CDR3: CASSVMTGNQPQHF. The CDR3 DNA reads TGTGCCAGCAGCGTTATGACAGGTAATCAGCCCCAGCATTTT.

The rearrangement links TRBV19 to TRBJ2-1; D is unresolved. Germline V gene data show CDR1 as LNHDA and CDR2 as SQIVND (reference sequence). The CDR3 consists of 16 residues. Trimming stripped 2 bases from V and 2 bases from J, with 13 bases between. CDR3 residues: CASSIMGGDAYNEQFF. In nucleotides, the CDR3 is TGTGCCAGTAGTATAATGGGCGGAGACGCCTACAATGAGCAGTTCTTC.

V usage is TRBV27 and J usage is TRBJ2-5; 7 positions match TRBD2. V trimming: 8 bases; J trimming: 2 bases; junction bases outside the gene matches: 2. The CDR3 runs to 12 residues. CDR1 and CDR2 (germline): MNHEY, SMNVEV (reference sequence). Here the CDR3 DNA reads TGTGCCAGCGGACTAGGTCAAGAGACCCAGTACTTC. It is translated as CASGLGQETQYF.

This clone was counted a single time. V and J are TRBV11-2 and TRBJ2-5; maybe TRBD1 (6 bases). Trimming pared 7 bases from V and 4 bases from J, leaving 13 bases between. This CDR3 is 13 amino acids long. CDR1 is SGHAT, CDR2 FQNNGV, per germline. CDR3 sequence reads: CASTQGIGETQYF. CDR3 coding DNA: TGTGCCAGCACCCAGGGGATTGGAGAGACCCAGTACTTC.

The CDR3: CASSYSGRVGTGELFF. In nucleotides, the CDR3 is TGTGCCAGCAGCTATAGCGGGAGGGTTGGCACCGGGGAGCTGTTTTTT. This sequence joins TRBV7-9 and TRBJ2-2; 11 bases agree with TRBD2. With 4 bases clipped from V and 4 bases from J, the junction kept 5 bases outside the gene matches. Looked up from germline, CDR1 is SEHNR and CDR2 is FQNEAQ (reference sequence). This CDR3 contains 16 residues.

This clone was found a few times. The chain carries TRBV7-9 and TRBJ2-7; no reliable D call. This CDR3 comprises 16 residues. Trimming left V 5 bases short and J 3 bases short, with 20 bases between. Germline CDR1 reads SEHNR; CDR2 reads FQNEAQ (reference sequence). The CDR3 sequence is CASSPSASTKIYEQYF. The CDR3 nucleotides are TGTGCCAGCAGCCCTTCGGCGTCGACGAAGATCTACGAGCAGTACTTC.

V usage is TRBV6-1 and J usage is TRBJ2-1, with D tentatively TRBD1 (5 bases). Trimming took off 4 bases at V and 13 bases at J, with 14 bases between the two ends. The CDR3 is 12 residues long. Germline V gene data show CDR1 as MNHNS and CDR2 as SASEGT. CDR3 sequence: CASSGTQGTQFF. Here the CDR3 DNA reads TGTGCCAGCAGTGGGACGCAGGGTACACAGTTCTTC.

The chain employs TRBV19 and TRBJ2-2; 8 bases fit TRBD2. CDR3 length: 16 amino acids. V lost 11 bases, J lost 4 bases, and 15 bases stayed unmatched. In germline, CDR1 is LNHDA, CDR2 SQIVND (reference sequence). The chain's CDR3 is CASCPYAGGGTGELFF. CDR3 DNA: TGTGCCTCGTGCCCCTACGCGGGAGGAGGCACCGGGGAGCTGTTTTTT.

The chain joins TRBV19 to TRBJ2-7, with D possibly matching TRBD1 (5 bases). CDR3 length: 15 amino acids. Trimming shortened V by 3 bases and J by 2 bases, and 14 bases separated the two germline ends. The germline CDR1 and CDR2 sequences are LNHDA and SQIVND (reference sequence). The CDR3 DNA reads TGTGCCAGTAGTATCCAAGGGGTTCCGACCTACGAGCAGTACTTC. The encoded protein is CASSIQGVPTYEQYF. Supplemented by reference TRBV19 and TRBJ2-7, the full variable domain reads DGGITQSPKYLFRKEGQNVTLSCEQNLNHDAMYWYRQDPGQGLRLIYYSQIVNDFQKGDIAEGYSVSREKKESFPLTVTSAQKNPTAFYLCASSIQGVPTYEQYFGPGTRLTVT.

The V gene is TRBV7-9, the J gene TRBJ2-1, with D unresolved. V shed 11 bases and J shed 5 bases, with 19 bases lying between them. The germline CDR1 and CDR2 sequences are SEHNR and FQNEAQ (reference sequence). CDR3 size: 14 residues. The CDR3 here is CALQTVIQNNEQFF. The CDR3 DNA is TGTGCCTTACAGACTGTTATTCAAAACAATGAGCAGTTCTTC.

J is TRBJ1-1 and V is TRBV18, with D perhaps TRBD1 (5 bases). The V gene's germline CDR1 is KGHSH and CDR2 LQKENI. The CDR3 length is 13 residues. Between the trimmed V and J ends, which lost 3 bases and 6 bases, there was a span of 11 bases. The CDR3 nucleotides are TGTGCCAGCTCACCGGGGCCGCGCGCTGAAGCTTTCTTT. Protein: CASSPGPRAEAFF.

The J gene is TRBJ2-7, the V gene TRBV27, with 8 bases identical to TRBD2. The CDR3 runs 15 residues. V shed 3 bases and J 3 bases; nucleotides not matched to a gene: 7. The germline gives CDR1 MNHEY, CDR2 SMNVEV (reference sequence). The CDR3 loop reads CASSLRGERGYEQYF. CDR3 in DNA: TGTGCCAGCAGTTTGCGGGGGGAGAGGGGCTACGAGCAGTACTTC.